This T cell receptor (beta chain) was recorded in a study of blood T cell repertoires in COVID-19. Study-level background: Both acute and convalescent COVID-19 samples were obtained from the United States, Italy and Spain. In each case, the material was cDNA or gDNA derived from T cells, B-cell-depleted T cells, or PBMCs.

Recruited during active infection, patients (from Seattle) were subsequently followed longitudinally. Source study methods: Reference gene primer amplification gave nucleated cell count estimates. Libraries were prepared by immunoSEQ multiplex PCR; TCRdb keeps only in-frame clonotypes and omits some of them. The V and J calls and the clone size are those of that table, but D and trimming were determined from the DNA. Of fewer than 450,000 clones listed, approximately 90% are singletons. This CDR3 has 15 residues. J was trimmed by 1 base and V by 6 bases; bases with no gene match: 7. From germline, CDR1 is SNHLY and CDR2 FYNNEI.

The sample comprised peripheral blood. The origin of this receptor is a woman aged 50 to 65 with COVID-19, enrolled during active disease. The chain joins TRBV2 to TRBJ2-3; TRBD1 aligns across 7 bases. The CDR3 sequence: CASRHNTGGTDTQYF. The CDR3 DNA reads TGTGCCAGCAGGCATAATACAGGGGGCACAGATACGCAGTATTTT.